This T cell receptor (beta chain) was captured in a study of control samples from healthy donors and cancer patients. This table comes from immunoSEQ multiplex PCR, and its TCRdb copy is limited to in-frame clones, with some not included. This table has 150,000 to 200,000 clones, 85% to 95% appearing once. The V and J ends lost 4 bases and 6 bases, in that order; junction bases with no gene match: 6. The CDR3 spans 13 residues. Germline CDR1 and CDR2: SQVTM and ANQGSEA. The V gene is TRBV29-1, the J gene TRBJ2-1; 7 bases agree with TRBD1. This sequence was found in a woman younger than 35 in good health. The sequenced material came from blood. CDR3 sequence reads: CSVGKGAFNEQFF. The CDR3 region has the DNA TGCAGCGTTGGAAAGGGGGCTTTCAATGAGCAGTTCTTC.